This T cell receptor (beta chain) is from a study of blood T cells in healthy people across ages (dated by TCRdb to the mid-2010s). For the wider study: In model experiments, roughly one uniquely barcoded TCR beta cDNA molecule per two T cells was captured by template switching. Using deep sequencing normalized with unique cDNA molecular identifiers, the study measured how TCR beta repertoire diversity changes with age. Four age groups were formed from the donors: young (average 16 years), middle-aged (around 37), aged (62) and long-lived (approximately 78). To avoid experimental bias, donors of different ages were distributed randomly across sequencing lanes. The study analyzed two additional independent replicas of 1 million unique cDNA reads from the same blood draw for two donors, one aged 18 to 29 and one aged 80 or older. What the study reported, not specific to this receptor: Observed TCR beta diversity per million T cells fell roughly linearly with age, and a significant reduction was already apparent by age around 39. Total diversity estimates from one million sequenced T cells were considered lower bounds and underestimates. A strong correlation was found between observed TCR beta diversity and the percentage of naive T cells measured by flow cytometry. Compared with the aged group, the long-lived group had more naive CD4+ T cells, fewer expanded clones and increased TCR diversity, suggesting age selection. Conclusive comparison of naive and antigen-experienced compartments was prevented by the profiling of bulk unsorted PBMCs. Because donor CMV infection status was unknown, age-related changes in expanded clonotypes were potentially confounded.

Systemically healthy Caucasian individuals from Russia, some 36 in total and aged about 6 to 90 years, were included as donors. About 10 milliliters of peripheral blood were collected from each donor into EDTA-treated Vacutainer tubes. Ficoll-Paque density-gradient centrifugation was used to isolate PBMCs, with at least 6 million per sample. Trizol reagent was used to extract total RNA from PBMCs, with at least 5 micrograms per sample. For every donor, an aliquot of PBMCs went through flow cytometry to measure the percentages of naive CD45RAhigh/CD27high T cells. To prepare the library, 5' RACE was applied. A second PCR of about 7 to 12 cycles was run with a J-beta primer mix and a sample-barcoded 5' primer. Each TCR beta cDNA molecule received a unique molecular identifier from a template-switch 5' adaptor carrying 12 random nucleotides. At least 3 million CDR3-containing paired-end reads were obtained from each sample. All of the RNA was converted into first-strand cDNA using the Mint cDNA synthesis kit, with a TRBC-specific oligonucleotide serving as the primer. Following uracil-DNA glycosylase treatment, all cDNA underwent a first 18-cycle PCR with the universal primers M1SS and BC2_uni_R. The paper's processing steps were these. For normalization, 1 million high-quality reads were randomly selected from each sample, with every read carrying a distinct molecular identifier. Reads with shared molecular identifiers were discarded instead of being binned into consensus sequences. MiTCR, with a Q25 quality threshold and the strictest error-elimination algorithm, was used for CDR3 identification, clonotype clustering and error correction. Lower-bound total TCR beta diversity was estimated with a nonparametric unseen species model using Euler transformation. Clones were called with MiXCR by TCRdb after fastp trimmed the public reads at Q25, and only in-frame beta chains were retained. Each CDR3 protein gets just one entry, which takes the most common genes and DNA from the rows behind it. The V and J calls follow TCRdb's processing rather than the paper's. Here the sample has 1.5 million to 2 million distinct CDR3 sequences; about 39% occur a single time. The ten largest clones capture under 25% of the sample.

As to this clonotype: Its antigen target is currently unknown. No much larger clone is present one base from it, and per-base qualities are unavailable.

The germline V gene (reference sequence) provides CDR1 PRHDT and CDR2 FYEKMQ. The cysteine opens and the phenylalanine closes a CDR3 of 14 amino acids. Just the 42-base CDR3 DNA is kept, in frame starting at base 1. V is pared back by 2 bases and J by 9 bases, with 11 bases lying between the germline termini. Sequencing was carried out using blood. The chain employs TRBV13 and TRBJ1-6; possibly the D gene is TRBD1, per 5 matching bases. The TCR sequence derives from a human donor in good health. The CDR3 region has the sequence CASSLPWGSSPLHF. The nucleotides read TGTGCCAGCAGCTTACCATGGGGGAGTTCACCCCTCCACTTT.